These 30 T cell receptor beta chains were all obtained from the same sample, sequenced in a study of CD8 T cells in Susac syndrome. Reverse transcription of roughly 0.5 to 1 ug RNA was carried out with random hexamers. TCRdb re-derived calls from the immunoSEQ multiplex PCR reads in MiXCR, one entry per CDR3 protein. The table lists roughly 120,000 distinct CDR3 sequences, around 94% of them singletons, with 0.085% to 0.095% in the top ten. The specimen sequenced was CD4+ T cells from PBMCs. The receptors come from a human donor with multiple sclerosis.

This clonotype was counted once. The chain's CDR3 is CASSDPTGELFF. In DNA form, the CDR3 reads TGTGCCAGCAGTGACCCTACCGGGGAGCTGTTTTTT. The genes are TRBV6-2 or TRBV6-3 and TRBJ2-2; no definite D call. The CDR3 runs to 12 residues. Germline CDR1 reads MNHEY; CDR2 reads SVGEGT. V was shortened by 5 bases and J by 5 bases, with 6 bases between the two germline ends.

The rearrangement links TRBV2 to TRBJ1-5; 7 bases agree with TRBD1. Looked up from germline, CDR1 is SNHLY and CDR2 is FYNNEI. This CDR3 region has 14 residues. Unmatched junction bases numbered 5, after V lost 4 bases and J lost 5 bases. DNA of the CDR3: TGTGCCAGCAGTGGAGCAGGGGGGGATCAGCCCCAGCATTTT. This translates into CASSGAGGDQPQHF.

The V gene is TRBV6-5, the J gene TRBJ1-4, with unresolved D. Trimming removed 0 bases from V and 5 bases from J, with 10 bases in between. CDR1 and CDR2 (germline): MNHEY, SVGAGI. CDR3 size: 15 residues. The CDR3 loop is CASSYSPRLNEKLFF. CDR3 coding DNA: TGTGCCAGCAGTTACTCGCCCCGTTTAAATGAAAAACTGTTTTTT.

This chain joins TRBV5-6 and TRBJ1-1, with D uncertain. The CDR3 sequence is 15 residues long. Germline CDR1 SGHDT, CDR2 YYEEEE. The V end lost 5 bases, the J end lost 8 bases, and 22 bases lay between the germline ends. The CDR3 region is CASSLENSVLREAFF. CDR3 bases: TGTGCCAGCAGTCTCGAGAACAGTGTCCTCAGAGAAGCTTTCTTT.

The chain employs TRBV20-1 and TRBJ1-2, with a weak D call TRBD1 (5 bases). The CDR3 is made up of 12 amino acids. The germline CDR1 and CDR2 sequences are DFQATT and SNEGSKA (reference sequence). V shed 6 bases and J shed 4 bases, with 12 bases lying between them. CDR3 coding DNA: TGCAGTGCCCCGCCAGGGTCCTATGGCTACACCTTC. This sequence encodes CSAPPGSYGYTF.

About this clonotype: One junction end does not reproduce the germline sequence, and a read error may be involved. The chain uses TRBV6-5 and TRBJ1-3, with D maybe TRBD1 (5 bases). Germline CDR1 and CDR2: MNHEY and SVGAGI. The CDR3 spans 16 residues. CDR3 residues: CASSYSRVSSENTIYF. In DNA form, the CDR3 reads TGTGCCAGCAGTTACTCCAGGGTCAGCTCTGAAAACACCATATATTTT.

The chain carries TRBV15 and TRBJ2-7; no clear D gene. Germline V gene lookup returns CDR1 LNHNV and CDR2 YYDKDF (reference sequence). Trimming left V 0 bases short and J 3 bases short, with 6 bases between. This CDR3 region has 13 residues. The DNA for the CDR3 is TGTGCCACCAGCAGAGATATCAGCTACGAGCAGTACTTC. This gives the protein CATSRDISYEQYF.

The chain is built from TRBV27 and TRBJ2-3; TRBD2 aligns across 11 bases. V gave up 5 bases and J gave up 6 bases; unmatched junction bases: 4. CDR3 length: 14 amino acids. Germline CDR1 and CDR2: MNHEY and SMNVEV (reference sequence). The CDR3 region is CASSPRLAGDTQYF. CDR3 coding DNA: TGTGCCAGCAGTCCGCGACTAGCGGGGGATACGCAGTATTTT.

The chain is built from TRBV12-3 or TRBV12-4 and TRBJ1-6, with D perhaps TRBD1 (5 bases). This CDR3 has 14 amino acids. V lost 6 bases, J lost 7 bases, and 13 bases lay in between. CDR3 coding DNA: TGTGCCAGCAGCTTCCGGGCAGGGAATTCACCCCTCCACTTT. Translating gives CASSFRAGNSPLHF.

The chain has TRBV19 and TRBJ1-2; no firm D call. CDR3 length equals 13 residues. Trimming took off 6 bases at V and 0 bases at J, with 8 bases between the two ends. Per germline, CDR1 LNHDA and CDR2 SQIVND (reference sequence). CDR3 sequence reads: CASRSTANYGYTF. The CDR3 nucleotides read TGTGCCAGTAGATCCACCGCTAACTATGGCTACACCTTC.

This chain joins TRBV3-1 and TRBJ2-4; 8 nucleotides align to TRBD1. V trimming: 2 bases; J trimming: 10 bases; junction bases outside the gene matches: 1. The germline gives CDR1 LGHDT, CDR2 YNNKEL (reference sequence). The CDR3 runs to 12 residues. CDR3 protein: CASSQNRGIQYF. Here the CDR3 DNA reads TGTGCCAGCAGCCAAAACAGGGGGATTCAGTACTTC.

V and J are TRBV29-1 and TRBJ2-2; D is unresolved. The germline V gene encodes CDR1 SQVTM and CDR2 ANQGSEA. The CDR3 consists of 13 residues. Trimming took 5 bases from V and 1 from J, leaving 8 bases between them. CDR3 sequence (DNA): TGCAGCGTTCAACTAAGGAACACCGGGGAGCTGTTTTTT. The encoded protein is CSVQLRNTGELFF.

The rearrangement joins TRBV30 to TRBJ1-1; no definite D call. Germline lookup yields CDR1 GTSNPN and CDR2 SVGIG (reference sequence). The CDR3 consists of 15 residues. Trimming took off 1 base at V and 3 bases at J, with 15 bases between the two ends. The CDR3 nucleotides are TGTGCCTGGAGTGATCTCGGACCCTGGGACACTGAAGCTTTCTTT. It translates to CAWSDLGPWDTEAFF.

This clonotype appeared once. The rearrangement links TRBV7-8 to TRBJ2-1; no clear D gene. The germline V gene encodes CDR1 SGHVS and CDR2 FQNEAQ. V was pared by 5 bases and J by 2 bases, with 10 bases between. The CDR3 sequence is 14 residues long. CDR3 residues: CASSQQLPYNEQFF. The CDR3 DNA is TGTGCCAGCAGCCAGCAGCTTCCCTACAATGAGCAGTTCTTC.

The J gene is TRBJ2-1, the V gene TRBV30; possibly TRBD2 for D (9 bases). The CDR3 is made up of 15 amino acids. Deletions cut 7 bases from V and 1 base from J, with 17 bases between. From germline, CDR1 is GTSNPN and CDR2 SVGIG (reference sequence). The CDR3 DNA follows: TGTGCCTCCAGGGGGCTAGCGGGATCCTACAATGAGCAGTTCTTC. Its translation is CASRGLAGSYNEQFF.

V usage is TRBV6-5 and J usage is TRBJ2-5, with TRBD2 matching over 7 bases. The V gene end was trimmed by 4 bases and the J gene end by 2 bases; junction bases not matched to a gene: 1. This CDR3 is 13 amino acids long. The germline gives CDR1 MNHEY, CDR2 SVGAGI. The CDR3 region has the DNA TGTGCCAGCAGTTGGGGACTACAAGAGACCCAGTACTTC. It specifies CASSWGLQETQYF.

This rearrangement joins TRBV20-1 to TRBJ2-3, with D possibly matching TRBD2 (6 bases). The ends were cut back, 6 bases at V and 2 bases at J, with 21 bases in the middle. The CDR3 is made up of 16 amino acids. The germline V gene encodes CDR1 DFQATT and CDR2 SNEGSKA (reference sequence). This CDR3 reads CSADPARDLYTDTQYF. CDR3 nucleotides: TGCAGTGCCGATCCCGCCCGGGACTTGTACACAGATACGCAGTATTTT.

The gene calls are TRBV19 and TRBJ1-2; D unresolved. The CDR3 contains 14 residues. Trimming took 10 bases from V and 2 from J, leaving 17 bases between them. Per the germline V gene, CDR1 is LNHDA and CDR2 is SQIVND (reference sequence). CDR3 sequence: CATAIQAANYGYTF. Here the CDR3 DNA reads TGTGCCACCGCTATCCAGGCAGCCAACTATGGCTACACCTTC.

This chain connects TRBV27 to TRBJ1-6, with D perhaps matching TRBD1 (5 bases). Germline V CDR1 and CDR2: MNHEY, SMNVEV (reference sequence). This CDR3 is 12 amino acids long. V was clipped by 10 bases and J by 7 bases, with 11 bases between them. The CDR3 sequence: CATDSSNSPLHF. The CDR3 DNA reads TGTGCCACAGACAGCTCCAATTCACCCCTCCACTTT.

The J gene is TRBJ1-2, the V gene TRBV20-1, with TRBD1 as a possible D gene (5 bases). The CDR3 contains 12 residues. Germline V CDR1 and CDR2: DFQATT, SNEGSKA (reference sequence). V was pared by 5 bases and J by 2 bases, with 9 bases between. CDR3 residues: CSASDTNYGYTF. CDR3 DNA: TGCAGTGCTTCGGACACAAACTATGGCTACACCTTC.

The chain employs TRBV5-1 and TRBJ1-5, with D tentatively TRBD1 (5 bases). Deletions cut 2 bases from V and 0 bases from J, with 9 bases between. The CDR3 is made up of 15 amino acids. Germline CDR1 and CDR2: SGHRS and YFSETQ. This CDR3 reads CASSLVGDSNQPQHF. Written as DNA, the CDR3 is TGCGCCAGCAGCTTAGTAGGGGATAGCAATCAGCCCCAGCATTTT.

The chain links TRBV4-3 to TRBJ2-2; tentatively, D is TRBD1 or TRBD2 (5 bases each). The length of the CDR3 is 14 residues. V was shortened by 4 bases and J by 4 bases, with 10 bases between the two germline ends. Germline loops: CDR1 LGHNA, CDR2 YSLEER. The CDR3 sequence: CASSRGVITGELFF. In DNA form, the CDR3 reads TGCGCCAGCAGCCGAGGGGTCATCACCGGGGAGCTGTTTTTT.

This rearrangement joins TRBV7-2 to TRBJ2-7; D ambiguous. The CDR3 consists of 13 residues. Germline values: CDR1 SGHTA, CDR2 FQGNSA. V lost 4 bases to trimming and J lost 5 bases, with 12 bases between them. As DNA, the CDR3 is TGTGCCAGCAGCTACCCCCAGGTGCACGAGCAGTACTTC. Residues: CASSYPQVHEQYF.

The chain has TRBV20-1 and TRBJ2-1; no clear D. V lost 6 bases and J lost 8, with 8 bases in between. Germline V CDR1 and CDR2: DFQATT, SNEGSKA (reference sequence). The CDR3 has 10 amino acids. This CDR3 reads CSARNYEQFF. The CDR3 DNA follows: TGCAGTGCCAGGAACTATGAGCAGTTCTTC.

This chain connects TRBV5-1 to TRBJ1-1; TRBD1 is a possible D gene (5 bases). The ends were cut back, 0 bases at V and 6 bases at J, with 9 bases in the middle. The germline V gene has CDR1 SGHRS and CDR2 YFSETQ. The CDR3 spans 13 residues. The CDR3 sequence: CASSLAGRPEAFF. In nucleotides, the CDR3 is TGCGCCAGCAGCTTGGCAGGGCGTCCTGAAGCTTTCTTT. The full variable domain, in which reference TRBV5-1 and TRBJ1-1 provide the parts outside the CDR3, is KAGVTQTPRYLIKTRGQQVTLSCSPISGHRSVSWYQQTPGQGLQFLFEYFSETQRNKGNFPGRFSGRQFSNSRSEMNVSTLELGDSALYLCASSLAGRPEAFFGQGTRLTVV.

This clonotype was seen only once. The chain is built from TRBV19 and TRBJ2-3; TRBD2 might be the D (5 bases). Between the trimmed V and J ends, which lost 3 bases and 1 base, there was a span of 5 bases. CDR1 is LNHDA and CDR2 is SQIVND in the germline V gene (reference sequence). This CDR3 is 13 amino acids long. CDR3 sequence (DNA): TGTGCCAGTAGTATCGGGGGCACAGATACGCAGTATTTT. Translation: CASSIGGTDTQYF.

This sequence joins TRBV12-3 or TRBV12-4 and TRBJ2-5; D not resolved. Between the trimmed V and J ends, which lost 4 bases and 1 base, there was a span of 10 bases. The CDR3 extends over 14 amino acids. Written as DNA, the CDR3 is TGTGCCAGCAGTTCCTTGGACCGCCAAGAGACCCAGTACTTC. Its translation: CASSSLDRQETQYF.

The J gene is TRBJ1-5, the V gene TRBV7-9; D gene ambiguous. Trimming stripped 6 bases from V and 9 bases from J, with 12 bases between. Germline V gene lookup returns CDR1 SEHNR and CDR2 FQNEAQ (reference sequence). CDR3 length equals 12 residues. CDR3 nucleotide sequence: TGTGCCAGCAGTTCCAGAGTCGGGCCCCAGCATTTT. It is translated as CASSSRVGPQHF.

The genes are TRBV28 and TRBJ1-1; TRBD1 is a possible D gene (5 bases). The CDR3 sequence is 15 residues long. Trimming stripped 6 bases from V and 4 bases from J, with 18 bases between. The germline V gene has CDR1 MDHEN and CDR2 SYDVKM. CDR3 DNA: TGTGCCAGCAGCACGGCAGGGCTTAGGGGCACTGAAGCTTTCTTT. Translating gives CASSTAGLRGTEAFF.

This clonotype is a singleton in its sample. The rearrangement links TRBV12-3 or TRBV12-4 to TRBJ2-7, with TRBD1 as a possible D gene (6 bases). The ends were cut back, 3 bases at V and 8 bases at J, with 8 bases in the middle. The CDR3 loop spans 11 amino acids. The CDR3 bases are TGTGCCAGCAGTTTGGGGGCCCAGCAGTACTTC. This translates into CASSLGAQQYF.